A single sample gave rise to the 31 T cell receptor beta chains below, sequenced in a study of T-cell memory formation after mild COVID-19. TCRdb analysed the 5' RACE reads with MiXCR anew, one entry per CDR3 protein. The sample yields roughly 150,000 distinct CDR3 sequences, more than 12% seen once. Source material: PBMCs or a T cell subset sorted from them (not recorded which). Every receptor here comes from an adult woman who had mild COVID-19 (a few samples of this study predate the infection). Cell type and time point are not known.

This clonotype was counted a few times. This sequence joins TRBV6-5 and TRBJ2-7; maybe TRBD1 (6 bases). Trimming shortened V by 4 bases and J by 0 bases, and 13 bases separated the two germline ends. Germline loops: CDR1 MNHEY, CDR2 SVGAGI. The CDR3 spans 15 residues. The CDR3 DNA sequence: TGTGCCAGCAGTTCCTTCCAGGGGCTCTCCTACGAGCAGTACTTC. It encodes CASSSFQGLSYEQYF.

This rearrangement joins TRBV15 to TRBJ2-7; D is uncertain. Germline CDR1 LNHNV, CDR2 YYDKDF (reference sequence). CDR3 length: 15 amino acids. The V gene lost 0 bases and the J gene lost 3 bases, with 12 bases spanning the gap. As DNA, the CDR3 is TGTGCCACCAGCAGAGAAAGAACGCGACACTACGAGCAGTACTTC. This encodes CATSRERTRHYEQYF.

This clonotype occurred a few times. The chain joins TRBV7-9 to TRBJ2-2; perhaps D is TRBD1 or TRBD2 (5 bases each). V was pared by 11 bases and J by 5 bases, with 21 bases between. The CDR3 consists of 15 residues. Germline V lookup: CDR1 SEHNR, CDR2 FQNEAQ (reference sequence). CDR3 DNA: TGTGCCTCAAGCCGGGGCAGGGAACGGACCGGGGAGCTGTTTTTT. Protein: CASSRGRERTGELFF. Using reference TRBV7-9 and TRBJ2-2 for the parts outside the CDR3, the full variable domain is DTGVSQNPRHKITKRGQNVTFRCDPISEHNRLYWYRQTLGQGPEFLTYFQNEAQLEKSRLLSDRFSAERPKGSFSTLEIQRTEQGDSAMYLCASSRGRERTGELFFGEGSRLTVL.

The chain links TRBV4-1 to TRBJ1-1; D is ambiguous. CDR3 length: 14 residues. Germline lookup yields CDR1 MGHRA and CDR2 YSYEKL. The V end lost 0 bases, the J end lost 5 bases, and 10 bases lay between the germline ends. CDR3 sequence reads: CASSQEDLRTEAFF. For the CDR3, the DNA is TGCGCCAGCAGCCAAGAGGATCTGCGGACTGAAGCTTTCTTT.

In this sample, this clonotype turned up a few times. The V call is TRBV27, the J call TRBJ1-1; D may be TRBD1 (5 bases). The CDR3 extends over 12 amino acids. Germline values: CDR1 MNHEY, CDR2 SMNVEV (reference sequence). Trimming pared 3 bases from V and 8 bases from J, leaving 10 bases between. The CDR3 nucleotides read TGTGCCAGCAGTTTCGAAGGGGCGGAAGCTTTCTTT. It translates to CASSFEGAEAFF.

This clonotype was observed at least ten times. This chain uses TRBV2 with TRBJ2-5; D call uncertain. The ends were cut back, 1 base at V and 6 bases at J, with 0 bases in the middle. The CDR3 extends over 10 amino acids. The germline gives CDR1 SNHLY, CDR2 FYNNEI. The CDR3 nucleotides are TGTGCCAGCAGTGAAGAGACCCAGTACTTC. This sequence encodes CASSEETQYF.

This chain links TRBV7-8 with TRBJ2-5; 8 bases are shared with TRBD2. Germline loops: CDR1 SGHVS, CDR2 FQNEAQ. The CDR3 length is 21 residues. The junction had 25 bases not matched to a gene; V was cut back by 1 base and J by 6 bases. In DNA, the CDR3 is TGTGCCAGCAGCTTAGAATTGGCACCCCGAGGACTAGCCCCACTTCGGAAGACCCAGTACTTC. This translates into CASSLELAPRGLAPLRKTQYF.

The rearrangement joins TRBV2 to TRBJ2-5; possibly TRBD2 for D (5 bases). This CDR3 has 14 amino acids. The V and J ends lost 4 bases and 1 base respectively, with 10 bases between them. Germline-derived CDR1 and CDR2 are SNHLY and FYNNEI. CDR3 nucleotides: TGTGCCAGCAGTGTTTTTGCGGGCCAAGAGACCCAGTACTTC. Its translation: CASSVFAGQETQYF.

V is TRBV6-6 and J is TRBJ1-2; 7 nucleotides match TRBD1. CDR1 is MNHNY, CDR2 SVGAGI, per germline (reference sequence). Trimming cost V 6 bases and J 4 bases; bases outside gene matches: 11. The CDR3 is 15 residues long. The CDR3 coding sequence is TGTGCCAGCAGCGCACTCGGACAGGCCCTCTATGGCTACACCTTC. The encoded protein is CASSALGQALYGYTF.

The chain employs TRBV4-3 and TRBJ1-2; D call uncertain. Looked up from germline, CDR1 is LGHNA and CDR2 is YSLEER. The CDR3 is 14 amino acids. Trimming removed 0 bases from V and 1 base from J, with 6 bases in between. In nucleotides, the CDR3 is TGCGCCAGCAGCCAAGATATTTTTAACTATGGCTACACCTTC. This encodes CASSQDIFNYGYTF.

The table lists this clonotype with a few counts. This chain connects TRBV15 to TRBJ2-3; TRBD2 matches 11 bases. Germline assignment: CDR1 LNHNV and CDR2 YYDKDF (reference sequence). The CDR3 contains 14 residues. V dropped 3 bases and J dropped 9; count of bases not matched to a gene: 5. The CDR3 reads CATSRKASGGTQYF. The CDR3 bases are TGTGCCACCAGCAGGAAGGCTAGCGGGGGGACGCAGTATTTT. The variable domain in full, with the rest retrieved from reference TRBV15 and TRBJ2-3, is DAMVIQNPRYQVTQFGKPVTLSCSQTLNHNVMYWYQQKSSQAPKLLFHYYDKDFNNEADTPDNFQSRRPNTSFCFLDIRSPGLGDTAMYLCATSRKASGGTQYFGPGTRLTVL.

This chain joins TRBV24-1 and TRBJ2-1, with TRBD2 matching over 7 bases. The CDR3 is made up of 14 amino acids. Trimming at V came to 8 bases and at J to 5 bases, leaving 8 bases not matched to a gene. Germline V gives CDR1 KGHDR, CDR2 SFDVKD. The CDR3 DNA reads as TGTGCCACCACTCCCGGGGGGAGCGACAATGAGCAGTTCTTC. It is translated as CATTPGGSDNEQFF.

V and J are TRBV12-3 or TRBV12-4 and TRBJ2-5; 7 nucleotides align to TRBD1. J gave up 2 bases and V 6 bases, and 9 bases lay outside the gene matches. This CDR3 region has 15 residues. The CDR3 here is CASRWGQMNQETQYF. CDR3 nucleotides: TGTGCCAGCAGGTGGGGACAGATGAATCAAGAGACCCAGTACTTC.

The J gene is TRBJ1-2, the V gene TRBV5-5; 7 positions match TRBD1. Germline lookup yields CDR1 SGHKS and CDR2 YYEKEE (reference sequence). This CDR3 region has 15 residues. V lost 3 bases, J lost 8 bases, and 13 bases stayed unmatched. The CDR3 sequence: CASSSVPEQGFGYTF. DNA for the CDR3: TGTGCCAGCAGCTCCGTACCCGAACAGGGGTTCGGCTACACCTTC.

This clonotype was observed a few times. CDR3 loop: CASKVGALNTEAFF. CDR3 coding DNA: TGTGCCAGCAAAGTCGGGGCCCTGAACACTGAAGCTTTCTTT. The chain uses TRBV11-2 and TRBJ1-1, with TRBD1 as a possible D gene (5 bases). Germline CDR1 SGHAT, CDR2 FQNNGV. V shed 7 bases and J shed 0 bases, with 12 bases lying between them. This CDR3 has 14 amino acids.

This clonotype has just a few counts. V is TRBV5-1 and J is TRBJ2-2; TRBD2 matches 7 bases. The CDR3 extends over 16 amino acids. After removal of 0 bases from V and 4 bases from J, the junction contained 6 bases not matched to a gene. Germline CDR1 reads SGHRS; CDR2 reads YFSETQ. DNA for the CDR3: TGCGCCAGCAGCTTGGGAGCGGGGCTGATCACCGGGGAGCTGTTTTTT. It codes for CASSLGAGLITGELFF.

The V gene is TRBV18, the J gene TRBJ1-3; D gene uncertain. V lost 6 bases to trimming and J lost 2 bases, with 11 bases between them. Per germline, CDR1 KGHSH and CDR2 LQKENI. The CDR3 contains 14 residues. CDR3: CASSRAETGNTIYF. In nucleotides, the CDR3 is TGTGCCAGCTCGCGGGCAGAGACTGGAAACACCATATATTTT.

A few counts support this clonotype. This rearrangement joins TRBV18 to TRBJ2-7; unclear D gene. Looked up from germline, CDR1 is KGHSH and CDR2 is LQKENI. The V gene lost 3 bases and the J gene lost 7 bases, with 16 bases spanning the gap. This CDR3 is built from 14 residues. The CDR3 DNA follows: TGTGCCAGCTCACCGTCTAAGGATTATATAGAGCAGTACTTC. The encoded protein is CASSPSKDYIEQYF.

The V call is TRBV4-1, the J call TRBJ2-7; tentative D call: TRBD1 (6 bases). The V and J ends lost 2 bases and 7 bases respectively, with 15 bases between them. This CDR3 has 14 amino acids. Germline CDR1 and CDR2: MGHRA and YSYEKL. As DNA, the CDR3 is TGCGCCAGCAGCCAATCACAGGGTACCATGGAGCAGTACTTC. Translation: CASSQSQGTMEQYF.

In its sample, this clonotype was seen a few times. CDR3 sequence (DNA): TGTGCCAGCAGTTTATTATGGACTAGCGGGTACAATGAGCAGTTCTTC. Its translation: CASSLLWTSGYNEQFF. V and J are TRBV28 and TRBJ2-1; 11 bases map to TRBD2. The CDR3 contains 16 residues. Germline assignment: CDR1 MDHEN and CDR2 SYDVKM. V lost 1 base and J lost 4; bases outside the gene matches: 3. Filled out from reference TRBV28 and TRBJ2-1, the complete variable domain reads DVKVTQSSRYLVKRTGEKVFLECVQDMDHENMFWYRQDPGLGLRLIYFSYDVKMKEKGDIPEGYSVSREKKERFSLILESASTNQTSMYLCASSLLWTSGYNEQFFGPGTRLTVL.

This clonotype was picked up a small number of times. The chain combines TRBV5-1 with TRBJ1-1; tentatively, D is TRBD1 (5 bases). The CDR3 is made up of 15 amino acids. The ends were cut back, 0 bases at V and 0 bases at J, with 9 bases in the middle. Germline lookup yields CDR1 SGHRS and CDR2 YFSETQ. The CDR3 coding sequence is TGCGCCAGCAGCTTGGAGGCGACAGTGAACACTGAAGCTTTCTTT. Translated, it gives CASSLEATVNTEAFF.

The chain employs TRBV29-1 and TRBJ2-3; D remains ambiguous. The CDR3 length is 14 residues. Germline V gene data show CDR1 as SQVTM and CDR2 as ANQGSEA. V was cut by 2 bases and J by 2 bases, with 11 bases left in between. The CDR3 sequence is CSVEFLGPTDTQYF. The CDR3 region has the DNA TGCAGCGTTGAATTTCTGGGCCCCACAGATACGCAGTATTTT.

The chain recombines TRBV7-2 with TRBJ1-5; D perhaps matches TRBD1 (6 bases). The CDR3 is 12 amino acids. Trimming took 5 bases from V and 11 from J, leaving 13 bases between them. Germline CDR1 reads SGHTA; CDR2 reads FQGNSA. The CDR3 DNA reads TGTGCCAGCAGCACACAGGGTTGGTCCCAGCATTTT. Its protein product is CASSTQGWSQHF.

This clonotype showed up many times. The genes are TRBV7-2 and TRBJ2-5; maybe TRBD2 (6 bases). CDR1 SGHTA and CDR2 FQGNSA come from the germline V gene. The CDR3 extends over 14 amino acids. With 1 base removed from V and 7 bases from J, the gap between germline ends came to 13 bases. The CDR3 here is CASSLGGGSATQYF. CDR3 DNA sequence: TGTGCCAGCAGCTTAGGTGGAGGGAGTGCGACCCAGTACTTC.

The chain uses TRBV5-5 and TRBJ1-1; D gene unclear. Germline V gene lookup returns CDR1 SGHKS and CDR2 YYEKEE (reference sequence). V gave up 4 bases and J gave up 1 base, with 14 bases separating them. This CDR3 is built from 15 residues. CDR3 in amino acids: CASSPGWPGNTEAFF. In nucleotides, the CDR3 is TGTGCCAGCAGCCCGGGATGGCCAGGGAACACTGAAGCTTTCTTT.

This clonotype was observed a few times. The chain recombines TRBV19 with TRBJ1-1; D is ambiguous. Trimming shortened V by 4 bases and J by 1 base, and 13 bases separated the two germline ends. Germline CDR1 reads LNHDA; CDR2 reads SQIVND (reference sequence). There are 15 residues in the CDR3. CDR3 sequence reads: CASSTFVSGNTEAFF. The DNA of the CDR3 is TGTGCCAGTAGTACCTTCGTCTCGGGGAACACTGAAGCTTTCTTT.

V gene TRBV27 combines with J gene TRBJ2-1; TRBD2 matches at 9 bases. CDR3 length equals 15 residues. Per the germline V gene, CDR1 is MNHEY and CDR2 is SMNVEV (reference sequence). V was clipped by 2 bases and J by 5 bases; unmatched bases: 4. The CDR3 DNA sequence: TGTGCCAGCAGTTTAGCAGCGGGAGGCCACAATGAGCAGTTCTTC. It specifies CASSLAAGGHNEQFF.

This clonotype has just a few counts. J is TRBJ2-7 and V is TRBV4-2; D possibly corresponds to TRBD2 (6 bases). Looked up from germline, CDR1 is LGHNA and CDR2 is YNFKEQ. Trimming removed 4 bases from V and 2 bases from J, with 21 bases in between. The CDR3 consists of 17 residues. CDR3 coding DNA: TGTGCCAGCAGCCCGTCTAGCTCCTCCACGGGGGCCTACGAGCAGTACTTC. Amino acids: CASSPSSSSTGAYEQYF.

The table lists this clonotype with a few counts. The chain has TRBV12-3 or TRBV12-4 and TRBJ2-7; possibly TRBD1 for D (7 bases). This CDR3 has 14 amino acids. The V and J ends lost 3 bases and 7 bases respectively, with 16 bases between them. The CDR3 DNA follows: TGTGCCAGCAGTTTTTCCGCAGGGGGGTATGAGCAGTACTTC. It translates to CASSFSAGGYEQYF.

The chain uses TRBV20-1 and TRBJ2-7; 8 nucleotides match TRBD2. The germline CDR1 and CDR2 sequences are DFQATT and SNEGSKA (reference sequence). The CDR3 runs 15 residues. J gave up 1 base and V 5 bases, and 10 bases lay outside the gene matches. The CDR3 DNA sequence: TGCAGTGCTCGGGAGGGCCGAACGAAATCCTACGAGCAGTACTTC. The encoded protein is CSAREGRTKSYEQYF.

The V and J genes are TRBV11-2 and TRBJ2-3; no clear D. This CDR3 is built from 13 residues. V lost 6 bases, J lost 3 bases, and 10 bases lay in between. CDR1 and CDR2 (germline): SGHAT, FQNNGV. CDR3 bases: TGTGCCAGCAGTTACACCCATACAGATACGCAGTATTTT. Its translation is CASSYTHTDTQYF.